Listed here are 28 T cell receptor beta chains from one sample, sequenced in a study of blood T cell repertoires in COVID-19. Measured with immunoSEQ multiplex PCR; TCRdb has only the in-frame clones, and not every one. The data show some 510,000 clones, with around 89% seen just once and over 1.5% held by the top ten. Sequenced: PBMCs or T cells enriched from blood (not recorded which). The receptors derive from a woman aged 40 to 50 who had recovered from COVID-19.

V and J are TRBV4-3 and TRBJ1-2, with D uncertain. Trimming removed 4 bases at V and 0 bases at J, with 9 bases between. CDR1 LGHNA and CDR2 YSLEER come from the germline V gene. The CDR3 spans 14 residues. CDR3 amino acids: CASSPVVSNYGYTF. The DNA of the CDR3 is TGCGCCAGCAGCCCGGTAGTATCTAACTATGGCTACACCTTC.

The chain combines TRBV5-1 with TRBJ2-1; TRBD2 aligns across 8 bases. The CDR3 extends over 16 amino acids. Germline lookup yields CDR1 SGHRS and CDR2 YFSETQ. Germline trimming cut 2 bases from V and 0 bases from J; bases unmatched to any gene: 4. The DNA for the CDR3 is TGCGCCAGCAGCTTCGGCCTAGCGGGCTCCTACAATGAGCAGTTCTTC. This sequence encodes CASSFGLAGSYNEQFF. The full variable domain, rest sourced from reference TRBV5-1 and TRBJ2-1, is KAGVTQTPRYLIKTRGQQVTLSCSPISGHRSVSWYQQTPGQGLQFLFEYFSETQRNKGNFPGRFSGRQFSNSRSEMNVSTLELGDSALYLCASSFGLAGSYNEQFFGPGTRLTVL.

This clone appeared many times. The V and J genes are TRBV6-2 or TRBV6-3 and TRBJ2-5, with a possible D match to TRBD2 (5 bases). V was clipped by 6 bases and J by 6 bases, with 26 bases between them. The V gene's germline CDR1 is MNHEY and CDR2 SVGEGT. This CDR3 spans 17 amino acids. The DNA of the CDR3 is TGTGCCAGCAGCCCCATATCCCGACGAGGAGGTGAAAAGACCCAGTACTTC. This codes for CASSPISRRGGEKTQYF.

The CDR3 bases are TGTGCCAGCAGCCCTCCGAGGGGACTAGCGGGAGCCCTGGGCGGGGAGCTGTTTTTT. Translation: CASSPPRGLAGALGGELFF. The chain carries TRBV7-9 and TRBJ2-2, with 14 bases lining up with TRBD2. From germline, CDR1 is SEHNR and CDR2 FQNEAQ (reference sequence). CDR3 length: 19 amino acids. Trimming removed 5 bases from V and 7 bases from J; junction bases left unmatched: 15.

The chain combines TRBV28 with TRBJ1-5; D ambiguous. Germline V gives CDR1 MDHEN, CDR2 SYDVKM. V was clipped by 5 bases and J by 1 base, with 15 bases between them. The CDR3 sequence is 16 residues long. The CDR3 region is CASSTRTAGSNQPQHF. The DNA of the CDR3 is TGTGCCAGCAGTACGAGGACGGCGGGAAGCAATCAGCCCCAGCATTTT.

CDR3 sequence reads: CASSFSFEKLFF. Here the CDR3 DNA reads TGTGCCAGCAGTTTTTCCTTTGAAAAACTGTTTTTT. The J gene is TRBJ1-4, the V gene TRBV12-3 or TRBV12-4; D is unresolved. This CDR3 comprises 12 residues. V lost 3 bases and J lost 7, with 6 bases in between.

The chain has TRBV9 and TRBJ2-1, with D unresolved. The CDR3 is 12 residues long. Looked up from germline, CDR1 is SGDLS and CDR2 is YYNGEE. Trimming cost V 1 base and J 7 bases, with 6 bases left between them. DNA of the CDR3: TGTGCCAGCAGCGTAAATAGAAATGAGCAGTTCTTC. Translation gives CASSVNRNEQFF.

V is TRBV24-1 and J is TRBJ2-1, with 14 bases aligning to TRBD2. Germline lookup yields CDR1 KGHDR and CDR2 SFDVKD. V was pared by 2 bases and J by 7 bases, with 6 bases of the junction left unmatched. CDR3 size: 17 residues. The CDR3 spells CATSDSGGTSGRNEQFF. CDR3 nucleotide sequence: TGTGCCACCAGTGATTCCGGGGGGACTAGCGGGAGAAATGAGCAGTTCTTC.

V and J are TRBV10-3 and TRBJ2-4; the match to TRBD1 covers 7 bases. The CDR3 consists of 16 residues. Germline V gives CDR1 ENHRY, CDR2 SYGVKD. V lost 3 bases and J lost 0; bases outside the gene matches: 5. CDR3: CAISEGTVIAKNIQYF. The DNA of the CDR3 is TGTGCCATCAGTGAAGGGACAGTCATAGCCAAAAACATTCAGTACTTC.

This clone was recorded only once. J is TRBJ1-1 and V is TRBV7-2; 7 nucleotides match TRBD1. Per germline, CDR1 SGHTA and CDR2 FQGNSA. The J segment lost 1 base and the V segment lost 6 bases, leaving 8 bases of the junction unmatched. The CDR3 loop spans 15 amino acids. For the CDR3, the DNA is TGTGCCAGCAGGAAAACAGGGGCTTCGAACACTGAAGCTTTCTTT. It is translated as CASRKTGASNTEAFF.

The chain carries TRBV2 and TRBJ2-4; tentatively, D is TRBD1 (5 bases). Looked up from germline, CDR1 is SNHLY and CDR2 is FYNNEI. V was trimmed by 3 bases and J by 8 bases, leaving 11 bases between them. This CDR3 comprises 13 residues. In nucleotides, the CDR3 is TGTGCCAGCAGTGATGGGCAGGGTTACATTCAGTACTTC. Amino acid sequence: CASSDGQGYIQYF. The whole variable domain, filled in from reference TRBV2 and TRBJ2-4, reads EPEVTQTPSHQVTQMGQEVILRCVPISNHLYFYWYRQILGQKVEFLVSFYNNEISEKSEIFDDQFSVERPDGSNFTLKIRSTKLEDSAMYFCASSDGQGYIQYFGAGTRLSVL.

This chain uses TRBV27 with TRBJ2-1; no definite D call. V was clipped by 8 bases and J by 5 bases, with 16 bases between them. CDR1 MNHEY and CDR2 SMNVEV come from the germline V gene (reference sequence). CDR3 length: 14 residues. As DNA, the CDR3 is TGTGCCAGCTGCTCCCTAGAGCGTCACAATGAGCAGTTCTTC. It is translated as CASCSLERHNEQFF.

V is TRBV27 and J is TRBJ2-3; a weak D match, TRBD1 (5 bases). Germline CDR1 is MNHEY and CDR2 is SMNVEV (reference sequence). This CDR3 is built from 15 residues. V was clipped by 5 bases and J by 6 bases, with 18 bases between them. For the CDR3, the DNA is TGTGCCAGCAGTCCTACTCTACAGGCCTCGGATACGCAGTATTTT. Residues: CASSPTLQASDTQYF.

This chain uses TRBV7-2 with TRBJ2-7; TRBD2 might be the D (6 bases). Deletions cut 5 bases from V and 0 bases from J, with 17 bases between. The CDR3 is 16 amino acids. Germline loops: CDR1 SGHTA, CDR2 FQGNSA. The CDR3 coding sequence is TGTGCCAGCAGCCCCGGGGGTTGGCAGGCCTCCTACGAGCAGTACTTC. Translating it yields CASSPGGWQASYEQYF. Full variable domain (rest looked up from reference TRBV7-2 and TRBJ2-7): GAGVSQSPSNKVTEKGKDVELRCDPISGHTALYWYRQSLGQGLEFLIYFQGNSAPDKSGLPSDRFSAERTGGSVSTLTIQRTQQEDSAVYLCASSPGGWQASYEQYFGPGTRLTVT.

The gene calls are TRBV6-5 and TRBJ1-1, with a possible D match to TRBD1 (6 bases). The germline V and J ends were trimmed by 6 bases and 7 bases, with 18 bases remaining between them. The germline V gene has CDR1 MNHEY and CDR2 SVGAGI. This CDR3 spans 14 amino acids. In DNA form, the CDR3 reads TGTGCCAGCAGACCCGCAGGGGTCCCTGGTGAAGCTTTCTTT. It yields the protein CASRPAGVPGEAFF.

This chain links TRBV5-1 with TRBJ2-5; TRBD2 matches at 7 bases. Unmatched junction bases numbered 4, after V lost 1 base and J lost 1 base. The CDR3 totals 15 residues. Germline V lookup: CDR1 SGHRS, CDR2 YFSETQ. The CDR3 here is CASSLSLAVQETQYF. CDR3 bases: TGCGCCAGCAGCTTGTCCCTAGCGGTCCAAGAGACCCAGTACTTC.

The V and J genes are TRBV9 and TRBJ2-1; D gene uncertain. V lost 3 bases to trimming and J lost 8 bases, with 6 bases between them. This CDR3 is 11 amino acids long. From germline, CDR1 is SGDLS and CDR2 YYNGEE. DNA for the CDR3: TGTGCCAGCAGCGCCCTTCATGAGCAGTTCTTC. It encodes CASSALHEQFF. Variable domain in full (rest from reference TRBV9 and TRBJ2-1): DSGVTQTPKHLITATGQRVTLRCSPRSGDLSVYWYQQSLDQGLQFLIQYYNGEERAKGNILERFSAQQFPDLHSELNLSSLELGDSALYFCASSALHEQFFGPGTRLTVL.

This clone was seen only a few times. As DNA, the CDR3 is TGTGCCAGCAGCTTGAAGGGGATGAACACTGAAGCTTTCTTT. Protein sequence: CASSLKGMNTEAFF. The chain uses TRBV5-4 and TRBJ1-1, with a tentative D call TRBD1 (5 bases). This CDR3 region has 14 residues. Looked up from germline, CDR1 is SGHNT and CDR2 is YYREEE (reference sequence). Trimming took off 1 base at V and 0 bases at J, with 7 bases between the two ends.

This clone was counted a few times. The chain is built from TRBV3-1 (or the pseudogene TRBV3-2) and TRBJ1-5; no reliable D call. Germline V gene data show CDR1 as LGHDT and CDR2 as YNNKEL (reference sequence). This CDR3 has 16 amino acids. V lost 0 bases and J 0 bases, leaving 9 bases between the germline ends. CDR3 protein: CASSQDSPFSNQPQHF. In DNA form, the CDR3 reads TGTGCCAGCAGCCAAGATTCTCCCTTTAGCAATCAGCCCCAGCATTTT.

V usage is TRBV6-4 and J usage is TRBJ1-2; the match to TRBD1 covers 7 bases. Germline CDR1 MRHNA, CDR2 SNTAGT. This CDR3 comprises 13 residues. V gave up 6 bases and J gave up 4 bases; unmatched junction bases: 5. CDR3 in DNA: TGTGCCAGCAGGGGTTCAGGGGGCTATGGCTACACCTTC. It encodes CASRGSGGYGYTF.

This clone was observed many times. The chain employs TRBV2 and TRBJ2-2; 8 bases match TRBD1. Germline CDR1 reads SNHLY; CDR2 reads FYNNEI. V gave up 5 bases and J gave up 7 bases; unmatched junction bases: 9. The CDR3 length is 15 residues. CDR3 nucleotides: TGTGCCAGCAGTCCAGGACAGGGTCGAATCGGGGAGCTGTTTTTT. Translation gives CASSPGQGRIGELFF.

The chain carries TRBV9 and TRBJ1-2, with D tentatively TRBD1 (5 bases). V dropped 0 bases and J dropped 7 bases, with 16 bases sitting between them. Looked up from germline, CDR1 is SGDLS and CDR2 is YYNGEE. This CDR3 region has 15 residues. The CDR3 coding sequence is TGTGCCAGCAGCGTAGGTGGCAGGGAATTTGGTGGCTACACCTTC. Protein product: CASSVGGREFGGYTF. The whole variable domain, remainder taken from reference TRBV9 and TRBJ1-2, is DSGVTQTPKHLITATGQRVTLRCSPRSGDLSVYWYQQSLDQGLQFLIQYYNGEERAKGNILERFSAQQFPDLHSELNLSSLELGDSALYFCASSVGGREFGGYTFGSGTRLTVV.

This clone appeared a single time. The chain couples TRBV29-1 to TRBJ2-5; D may be TRBD1 or TRBD2 (5 bases each). Trimming shortened V by 7 bases and J by 2 bases, and 11 bases separated the two germline ends. CDR3 length: 12 amino acids. Germline CDR1 is SQVTM and CDR2 is ANQGSEA. The CDR3 sequence is CSAGLLQETQYF. The CDR3 DNA is TGCAGCGCGGGGCTTCTACAAGAGACCCAGTACTTC.

This clone was picked up one time. The V call is TRBV21-1, the J call TRBJ2-6; TRBD2 is taken as the D call from the table, unchecked against the DNA. TRBV21-1 is a documented pseudogene. This CDR3 has 20 amino acids. The CDR3: CASSKVFPDREFSGANVLTF. CDR3 coding DNA: TGTGCCAGCAGCAAAGTTTTCCCCGACCGGGAGTTCTCTGGGGCCAACGTCCTGACTTTC.

This chain connects TRBV7-8 to TRBJ1-3; 7 nucleotides line up with TRBD1. From germline, CDR1 is SGHVS and CDR2 FQNEAQ. V dropped 3 bases and J dropped 4; count of bases not matched to a gene: 9. There are 16 residues in the CDR3. The CDR3 here is CASSFPETGPGNTIYF. The CDR3 region has the DNA TGTGCCAGCAGCTTCCCCGAGACAGGGCCGGGAAACACCATATATTTT.

This chain links TRBV10-3 with TRBJ2-7; the match to TRBD1 covers 9 bases. The CDR3 extends over 14 amino acids. V lost 6 bases to trimming and J lost 2 bases; unmatched junction nucleotides: 5. CDR1 and CDR2 (germline): ENHRY, SYGVKD. The CDR3 coding sequence is TGTGCCATCAGCAGCGGACAGGGGCCCTACGAGCAGTACTTC. Translated, it gives CAISSGQGPYEQYF.

V usage is TRBV18 and J usage is TRBJ1-2; 7 bases are a match to TRBD1. Per the germline V gene, CDR1 is KGHSH and CDR2 is LQKENI. CDR3 size: 14 residues. The ends lost 2 bases at V and 7 bases at J; junction bases unmatched: 7. CDR3 sequence reads: CASSPVEGASGYTF. The CDR3 nucleotides read TGTGCCAGCTCACCAGTGGAGGGGGCAAGTGGCTACACCTTC.

A single count supports this clone. Other DNA sequences in the sample encode the same CDR3. V usage is TRBV5-4 and J usage is TRBJ2-1; 11 bases match TRBD2. The CDR3 has 15 residues. CDR1 and CDR2 from the germline V gene are SGHNT and YYREEE (reference sequence). After removal of 5 bases from V and 6 bases from J, the junction contained 7 bases not matched to a gene. In nucleotides, the CDR3 is TGTGCCAGCAGGTCCGGGACTAGCGGATCCAATGAGCAGTTCTTC. This gives the protein CASRSGTSGSNEQFF.